This is a list of T cell receptor beta chains from one sample in a study of T-cell reconstitution after alpha-beta-depleted transplantation in children. Using its own MiXCR run on the PCR reads, TCRdb lists one record per CDR3 protein. The data contain 450,000 to 600,000 distinct CDR3 sequences, roughly 13% of them singletons. The sample consisted of PBMCs, mostly from graft donor cells, taken 360 days after TCRalphabeta/CD19-depleted stem cell transplant. These receptors all stem from a male patient aged 5 to 17 who had a stem cell transplant for acute myeloid leukemia, so the T cells may come from the graft donor. The CDR3 runs from the conserved cysteine through the conserved F or W.

cdr3_aa | v_call
CASHQAGTDTQYF | TRBV28
CATINIPEGLSTGELFF | TRBV15
CASSLPQGGTDTQYF | TRBV5-1
CASSVSLSGTHNEQFF | TRBV9
CASSSTGTSFTGELFF | TRBV5-1
CASSYSFWETYEQYF | TRBV6-5
CASSLNPGAHEQYF | TRBV7-9
CASSYLPTDTGELFF | TRBV7-8
CASSPPPGTGGREQYF | TRBV6-5
CASSSRTSGRVGYNEQFF | TRBV19
CASTTWDASYEQYF | TRBV5-5
CAWSVQGAGELFF | TRBV30
CASSSPTGLTDTQYF | TRBV6-2/TRBV6-3
CSVVMYQETQYF | TRBV29-1
CASSSSGVSYNEQFF | TRBV5-1
CASSLGTVTQETQYF | TRBV4-3
CASSPLAVMGGNEQFF | TRBV19
CASSLEDVTQYF | TRBV7-9
CASMSPGQVASYEQYF | TRBV28
CASSPGTTTYEQYF | TRBV7-6
CASSFPRDRRDQVATDTQYF | TRBV5-6
CASSVIAGEVDEQFF | TRBV5-1
CASSPKSYTGELFF | TRBV18
CASRSLQSSYNEQFF | TRBV7-9
CSVPRGISYNEQFF | TRBV29-1
CATLTGTSGGVGQFF | TRBV28
CASSPRDRVDEQYF | TRBV4-3
CASSVTPSSGIGSKNIQYF | TRBV9
CSAGGASYGYTF | TRBV20-1
CASSLGRFGGAKNIQYF | TRBV5-6
CASSPLAGDEVTQYF | TRBV7-6
CATSPEAGGYEQYF | TRBV15
CASSSLAGAFYEQYF | TRBV7-8
CASSLGGLEGQFF | TRBV28
CASSPLPSGDYNEQFF | TRBV6-2/TRBV6-3
CASSFVGLAGAYNEQFF | TRBV7-2
CASRTGTSGGLTQYF | TRBV28
CATIDSSPPLTREGGTDTQYF | TRBV24-1
CASSYSRTSGGSGEQFF | TRBV6-2/TRBV6-3